These 20 T cell receptor beta chains were sequenced from one sample in a study of CD8 T cells in ankylosing spondylitis (dated by TCRdb to about 2017). Library preparation used 5' RACE. Sequencing took place on an Illumina HiSeq 2500. TCRdb passed the public sequencing reads through fastp at Q25 and MiXCR, retaining productive beta sequences. Rows are combined by CDR3 protein, so each entry shows the most common genes and DNA. Counted in this sample were approximately 250,000 distinct CDR3 sequences; roughly a third of them appeared once. Jointly, the top ten make up approximately 4.4% of the sample. Sequencing was done on a sample of blood, either unsorted or a sorted T cell fraction (not recorded which). The origin of the receptors is a male donor with ankylosing spondylitis or in good health (not recorded which).

The rearrangement uses TRBV3-1 and TRBJ2-3, with a possible D match to TRBD2 (6 bases). The CDR3 has 13 residues. V was clipped by 3 bases and J by 3 bases, with 7 bases between them. Germline-derived CDR1 and CDR2 are LGHDT and YNNKEL (reference sequence). CDR3 DNA sequence: TGTGCCAGCAGCCAGCGGGGAACAGATACGCAGTATTTT. Amino acids: CASSQRGTDTQYF.

This chain links TRBV27 with TRBJ1-6, with 7 positions matching TRBD1. CDR3 length: 15 residues. The germline V gene has CDR1 MNHEY and CDR2 SMNVEV (reference sequence). The trim removed 2 bases at V and 7 bases at J, leaving 5 bases unmatched. In DNA, the CDR3 is TGTGCCAGCAGTTTACTCGACAGGGAGAATTCACCCCTCCACTTT. Protein: CASSLLDRENSPLHF.

This clonotype came up a few times. The CDR3 sequence: CACGGGPLTYEQYF. The CDR3 nucleotides are TGTGCCTGCGGCGGGGGGCCCCTCACCTACGAGCAGTACTTC. The chain combines TRBV10-3 with TRBJ2-7, with 8 bases aligning to TRBD2. Germline-derived CDR1 and CDR2 are ENHRY and SYGVKD. There are 14 residues in the CDR3. V dropped 11 bases and J dropped 2; count of bases not matched to a gene: 11.

The sample holds a few counts of this clonotype. The genes are TRBV12-3 or TRBV12-4 and TRBJ1-2; D unclear. The germline V and J ends were trimmed by 1 base and 4 bases, with 7 bases remaining between them. The CDR3 consists of 13 residues. The CDR3 sequence is CASSLGGSYGYTF. The DNA for the CDR3 is TGTGCCAGCAGTTTAGGGGGAAGCTATGGCTACACCTTC.

This clonotype was counted only a few times. This chain connects TRBV5-6 to TRBJ2-7; D could derive from TRBD1 or TRBD2 (5 bases each). The CDR3 spans 13 residues. Germline loops: CDR1 SGHDT, CDR2 YYEEEE. V was pared by 2 bases and J by 7 bases, with 13 bases between. CDR3 DNA sequence: TGTGCCAGCAGCTTACCAGGGCCGGGAGAGCAGTACTTC. It yields the protein CASSLPGPGEQYF.

The chain links TRBV5-5 to TRBJ2-1, with TRBD2 identical over 8 bases. The germline gives CDR1 SGHKS, CDR2 YYEKEE (reference sequence). V was pared by 4 bases and J by 4 bases, with 10 bases of the junction left unmatched. This CDR3 has 16 residues. The CDR3 is CASSLIGGGVYNEQFF. The DNA of the CDR3 is TGTGCCAGCAGCCTCATCGGGGGGGGAGTTTACAATGAGCAGTTCTTC.

This sequence joins TRBV7-2 and TRBJ2-3, with 8 positions matching TRBD1. The germline CDR1 and CDR2 sequences are SGHTA and FQGNSA. The CDR3 is 14 amino acids. The V segment lost 3 bases and the J segment 6 bases; nucleotides outside the gene matches: 5. The CDR3 sequence: CASSLQGAGDTQYF. The CDR3, as DNA: TGTGCCAGCAGCTTGCAGGGGGCAGGGGATACGCAGTATTTT.

The sample holds a few counts of this clonotype. The chain recombines TRBV6-5 with TRBJ2-2; TRBD2 aligns across 8 bases. V shed 7 bases and J 3 bases; nucleotides not matched to a gene: 4. The CDR3 contains 14 residues. CDR1 is MNHEY and CDR2 is SVGAGI in the germline V gene. The CDR3 reads CASTWRGDTGELFF. The CDR3 region has the DNA TGTGCCAGCACTTGGCGGGGGGACACCGGGGAGCTGTTTTTT.

J is TRBJ2-5 and V is TRBV20-1, with TRBD2 as a possible D gene (6 bases). Looked up from germline, CDR1 is DFQATT and CDR2 is SNEGSKA (reference sequence). This CDR3 region has 15 residues. V lost 0 bases and J 3 bases, leaving 14 bases between the germline ends. The CDR3 nucleotides are TGCAGTGCTAGAGATGGGAAGGAGGGAGAAGAGACCCAGTACTTC. It specifies CSARDGKEGEETQYF.

This clonotype was seen only a few times. The rearrangement joins TRBV29-1 to TRBJ2-7, with D perhaps assigned TRBD1 or TRBD2 (5 bases each). The CDR3 loop spans 13 amino acids. Trimming removed 7 bases at V and 2 bases at J, with 15 bases between. Germline V gene data show CDR1 as SQVTM and CDR2 as ANQGSEA. CDR3 DNA sequence: TGCAGCGCCTGGTGGCAGGGAGCCTACGAGCAGTACTTC. This gives the protein CSAWWQGAYEQYF.

This chain links TRBV5-1 with TRBJ1-1; D ambiguous. The CDR3 has 12 residues. Germline V CDR1 and CDR2: SGHRS, YFSETQ. V lost 4 bases, J lost 5 bases, and 9 bases lay in between. CDR3 in DNA: TGCGCCAGCAGCGTAGAGGGAACTGAAGCTTTCTTT. It translates to CASSVEGTEAFF.

The V and J genes are TRBV20-1 and TRBJ2-7, with a possible D match to TRBD1 (5 bases). The CDR3 length is 13 residues. Germline V gene data show CDR1 as DFQATT and CDR2 as SNEGSKA (reference sequence). V was shortened by 6 bases and J by 0 bases, with 12 bases between the two germline ends. The chain's CDR3 is CSARQDTSYEQYF. Here the CDR3 DNA reads TGCAGTGCGCGTCAGGACACCTCCTACGAGCAGTACTTC.

The chain combines TRBV7-8 with TRBJ2-5; a possible D gene is TRBD1 (5 bases). CDR3 size: 14 residues. Germline values: CDR1 SGHVS, CDR2 FQNEAQ. The V gene lost 4 bases and the J gene lost 4 bases, with 13 bases spanning the gap. CDR3 sequence (DNA): TGTGCCAGCAGCTCAGCCCCAGGGTCAGAGACCCAGTACTTC. As protein: CASSSAPGSETQYF.

The chain uses TRBV12-3 or TRBV12-4 and TRBJ2-2; no clear D. Trimming left V 6 bases short and J 1 base short, with 6 bases between. The CDR3 consists of 13 residues. The CDR3 loop is CASSFMNTGELFF. The CDR3 nucleotides are TGTGCCAGCAGCTTTATGAACACCGGGGAGCTGTTTTTT.

This rearrangement joins TRBV20-1 to TRBJ2-2; 15 bases match TRBD2. Trimming cost V 6 bases and J 0 bases; bases outside gene matches: 5. Germline V gene lookup returns CDR1 DFQATT and CDR2 SNEGSKA (reference sequence). This CDR3 comprises 17 residues. CDR3 DNA sequence: TGCAGTGCGGGGACTAGCGGGGGGTTTACGAACACCGGGGAGCTGTTTTTT. It is translated as CSAGTSGGFTNTGELFF.

This rearrangement joins TRBV10-2 to TRBJ2-3; the match to TRBD2 covers 16 bases. V gave up 7 bases and J gave up 5 bases; unmatched junction bases: 9. CDR1 WSHSY and CDR2 SAAADI come from the germline V gene. The CDR3 is 17 residues long. The CDR3 bases are TGCGCCAGCAAGCTCCTGGGACTAGCGGGGGGGCAAGATACGCAGTATTTT. It yields the protein CASKLLGLAGGQDTQYF.

J is TRBJ2-2 and V is TRBV20-1, with 8 bases that match TRBD1. Germline CDR1 reads DFQATT; CDR2 reads SNEGSKA (reference sequence). The CDR3 runs to 13 residues. The DNA for the CDR3 is TGCAGCGTTAGGACAGGGCCTCCCCGGGAGCTGTTTTTT. Residues: CSVRTGPPRELFF.

This clonotype was recorded a few times. The V call is TRBV12-3 or TRBV12-4, the J call TRBJ2-1, with 9 bases matching TRBD2. This CDR3 is 13 amino acids long. Trimming cost V 5 bases and J 4 bases; bases outside gene matches: 0. CDR3 DNA: TGTGCCAGCAGTGCGGGGGGGTACAATGAGCAGTTCTTC. It yields the protein CASSAGGYNEQFF.

This clonotype has more than one count but fewer than ten. This chain uses TRBV12-3 or TRBV12-4 with TRBJ1-5, with 9 nucleotides matching TRBD1. V gave up 8 bases and J gave up 6 bases; unmatched junction bases: 8. The CDR3 consists of 14 residues. The CDR3 protein is CASSSDRGVQPQHF. CDR3 coding DNA: TGTGCCAGCTCCTCGGACAGGGGTGTTCAGCCCCAGCATTTT.

The V call is TRBV13, the J call TRBJ1-1; the match to TRBD1 covers 8 bases. Germline V gene lookup returns CDR1 PRHDT and CDR2 FYEKMQ (reference sequence). The V gene end was trimmed by 0 bases and the J gene end by 1 base; junction bases not matched to a gene: 1. This CDR3 spans 15 amino acids. The DNA of the CDR3 is TGTGCCAGCAGCTTAGGGACAGGGGCGAACACTGAAGCTTTCTTT. It specifies CASSLGTGANTEAFF. The entire variable domain, with the rest obtained from reference TRBV13 and TRBJ1-1, is as follows: AAGVIQSPRHLIKEKRETATLKCYPIPRHDTVYWYQQGPGQDPQFLISFYEKMQSDKGSIPDRFSAQQFSDYHSELNMSSLELGDSALYFCASSLGTGANTEAFFGQGTRLTVV.